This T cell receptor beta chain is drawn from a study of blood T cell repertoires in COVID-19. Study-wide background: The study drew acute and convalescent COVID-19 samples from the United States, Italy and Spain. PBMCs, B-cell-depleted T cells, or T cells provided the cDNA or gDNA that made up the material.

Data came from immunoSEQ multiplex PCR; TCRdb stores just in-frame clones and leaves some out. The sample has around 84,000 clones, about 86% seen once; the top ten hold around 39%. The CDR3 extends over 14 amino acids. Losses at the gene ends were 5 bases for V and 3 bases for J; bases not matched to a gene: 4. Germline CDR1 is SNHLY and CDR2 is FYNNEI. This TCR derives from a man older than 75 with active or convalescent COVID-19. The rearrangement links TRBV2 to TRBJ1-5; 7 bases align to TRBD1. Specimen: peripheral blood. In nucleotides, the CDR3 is TGTGCCAGCAGTCGGGACAGAAACAATCAGCCCCAGCATTTT. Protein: CASSRDRNNQPQHF.